This T cell receptor beta chain is drawn from a study of T cells in narcolepsy. Study background: Patients with NT1 or NT2 and healthy control donors were enrolled. General study points: Some memory CD4+ repertoires had no autoreactive clone sequences.

The assay was immunoSEQ multiplex PCR, and TCRdb's table has in-frame clones only and misses some. This table holds 20,000 to 30,000 clones, roughly 64% found once. V was clipped by 3 bases and J by 6 bases, with 23 bases between them. Germline CDR1 is MGHRA and CDR2 is YSYEKL. This CDR3 region has 17 residues. About this clone: What it binds is not known.

The clonotype was recovered from a human donor in good health. Sequenced sample: memory (CD45RA-) CD4+ T cells from blood. V gene TRBV4-1 combines with J gene TRBJ1-1; D is perhaps TRBD1 (5 bases). For the CDR3, the DNA is TGCGCCAGCAGCCATCCCCCCAGGGCAGGGCGGGGCGCTGAAGCTTTCTTT. Translating it yields CASSHPPRAGRGAEAFF.